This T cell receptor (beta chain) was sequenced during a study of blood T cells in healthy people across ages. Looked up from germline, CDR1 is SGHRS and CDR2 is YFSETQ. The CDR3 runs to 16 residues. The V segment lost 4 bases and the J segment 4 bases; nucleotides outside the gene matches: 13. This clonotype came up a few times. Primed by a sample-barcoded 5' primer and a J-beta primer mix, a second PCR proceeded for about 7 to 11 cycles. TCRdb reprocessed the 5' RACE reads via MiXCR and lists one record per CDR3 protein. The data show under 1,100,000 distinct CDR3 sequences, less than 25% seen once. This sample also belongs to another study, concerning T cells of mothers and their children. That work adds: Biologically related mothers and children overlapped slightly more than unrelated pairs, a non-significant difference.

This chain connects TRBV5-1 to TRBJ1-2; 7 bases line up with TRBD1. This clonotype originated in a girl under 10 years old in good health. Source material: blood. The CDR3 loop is CASSPGQSPLLYGYTF. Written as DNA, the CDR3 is TGCGCCAGCAGCCCGGGACAGAGTCCCCTCCTCTATGGCTACACCTTC.